The entry below gives a single T cell receptor (beta chain) sequence along with its context. Generated by immunoSEQ multiplex PCR, the TCRdb table keeps only in-frame clones and is missing some. The sample records roughly 400,000 clones, roughly 90% being singletons. The data originate from a study of control samples from healthy donors and cancer patients. Germline CDR1 and CDR2: MNHEY and SMNVEV (reference sequence). The length of the CDR3 is 12 residues. Trimming stripped 4 bases from V and 2 bases from J, with 4 bases between. The rearrangement joins TRBV27 to TRBJ2-3; D is unresolved. The sequenced material came from PBMCs. The origin of this receptor is a middle-aged man with head and neck cancer. Here the CDR3 reads CASSSFTDTQYF. The CDR3 coding sequence is TGTGCCAGCAGTTCTTTCACAGATACGCAGTATTTT.